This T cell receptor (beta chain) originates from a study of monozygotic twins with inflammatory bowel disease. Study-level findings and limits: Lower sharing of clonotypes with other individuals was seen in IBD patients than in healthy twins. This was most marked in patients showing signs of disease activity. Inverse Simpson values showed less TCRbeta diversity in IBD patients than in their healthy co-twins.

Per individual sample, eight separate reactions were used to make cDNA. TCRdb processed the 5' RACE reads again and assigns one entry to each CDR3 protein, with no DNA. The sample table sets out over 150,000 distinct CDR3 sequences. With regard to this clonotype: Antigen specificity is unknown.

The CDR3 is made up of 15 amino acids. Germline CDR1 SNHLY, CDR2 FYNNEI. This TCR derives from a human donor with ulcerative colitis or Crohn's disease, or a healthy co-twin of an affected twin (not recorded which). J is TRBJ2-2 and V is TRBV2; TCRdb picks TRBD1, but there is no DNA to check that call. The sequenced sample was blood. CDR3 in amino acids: CASGGRVANTGELFF.